This T cell receptor beta chain was captured in a study of T cells in tuberculosis (dated by TCRdb to 2017 to 2018). For the study in its entirety: To characterize T cells specific for the mycobacterial lipid antigen glucose monomycolate (GMM), the study used CD1B tetramers together with high-throughput TCR immunosequencing. With approximately nine people per group, a South African clinical cohort compared IGRA-negative adolescents, IGRA-positive adolescents with latent tuberculosis, and adults with active tuberculosis.

The CDR3 measures 15 amino acids from cysteine to phenylalanine. Solely the CDR3 DNA is kept, with 45 bases framed from the first base. For CDR1 and CDR2, the germline V gene (reference sequence) lists MNHEY and SMNVEV. V is clipped by 4 bases and J by 0 bases, and the sequence between their germline boundaries is 12 bases long. What the research found in general, with its limitations: Shorter CDR3-alpha lengths in active tuberculosis patients partly drove the smaller NN-distances, and the TCR-beta difference was not statistically significant. A classifier using the diverse GMM-specific repertoire reached approximately 90% accuracy (AUROC roughly 0.9), compared with 60% to 75% accuracy using GEM motif frequencies. Clinical samples were chosen by availability of cryopreserved specimens, and active tuberculosis cases were adults while controls were adolescents. Active tuberculosis TCR-alpha repertoires showed smaller mean NN-distances to GMM-specific TCRs than IGRA-negative controls, suggesting clonal expansion of these TCRs.

This clone occurred once. This clone's antigen is unknown. Base qualities are not at hand, and no much larger clone is one base apart. At study entry, adolescents were screened for latent tuberculosis infection using a tuberculin skin test and the QuantiFERON-TB GOLD In-Tube IGRA. Unsorted cryopreserved PBMC were immunosequenced, covering on average around 94,000 T cells per clinical donor. Eleven high schools in the Worcester region of the Western Cape, South Africa, served as enrollment sites for adolescents aged 12 to 18 years. Approximately ten M. tuberculosis-infected adolescents and some ten uninfected adolescents, matched for age and sex, were selected. For the adolescents, PBMC were isolated by density centrifugation from freshly drawn heparinized blood and then cryopreserved. TCR libraries were generated with the immunoSEQ multiplex PCR assay, using TCR-beta and/or TCR-alpha/delta assays for each sample. The amplified TCR libraries were sequenced on the Illumina high-throughput platform. The study's own analysis went as follows. Clustering and dimensionality reduction relied on pairwise TCRdist distances among GMM-specific receptors from T cells that were either sorted ex vivo or expanded in vitro. The score assigned to each clinical repertoire was mean NN-distance, meaning the average TCRdist to the nearest 10% of tetramer-positive reference sequences. GEM TCR motif frequency was computed as the fraction of unique TCRs matching known GEM sequences by V/J usage and CDR3 length. Active tuberculosis was classified by linear discriminant analysis with leave-one-out cross-validation, implemented in scikit-learn. TCRdb took over this immuneACCESS table, retaining in-frame rearrangements with V and J assigned. Such tables are incomplete; in checked studies, under half of the missing clones stem from an unresolved V gene, and the remainder is unexplained. D and trimming come from the DNA, and the V and J calls and clone size come from that table. This sample holds 30,000 to 40,000 clones; about 89% were observed only once. The ten largest make up 2.2% of the sample.

The TCR comes from a donor between 10 and 35 years old with latent tuberculosis or without tuberculosis infection. Sequencing used PBMCs. The rearranged segments are TRBV27 and TRBJ1-1, with a tentative D gene TRBD1 over 5 matching bases. DNA sequence: TGTGCCAGCAGTTGGCAGGGACTGGTGAACACTGAAGCTTTCTTT. Its protein reads: CASSWQGLVNTEAFF.